The 14 T cell receptor beta chains listed next were all sequenced from one sample in a study of shared clonotypes between healthy human individuals (dated by TCRdb to the early 2020s). To prepare the library, the immunoSEQ multiplex PCR assay was applied. Entries here come from immuneACCESS through TCRdb and include only in-frame sequences with V and J called. Some clones fail to appear in such tables; in the studies checked, an unresolved V gene covers under half of the shortfall, and the cause of the remainder is unknown. Present in this sample are 1.6 million or so clones, approximately 97% of which were seen just once. The top ten hold roughly 1.2% of the sample. Sequenced sample: naive CD4+ T cells sorted from blood. The sample's cell subset or site label, in plain terms: CD45RA+ positively selected. The receptors were gathered from a man under 40 in good health.

The chain's CDR3 is CSAGRLLMNTEAFF. The CDR3 bases are TGCAGCGCCGGACGTCTACTGATGAACACTGAAGCTTTCTTT. The J gene is TRBJ1-1, the V gene TRBV29-1, with no clear D. Germline CDR1 SQVTM, CDR2 ANQGSEA. The V end lost 7 bases, the J end lost 0 bases, and 15 bases lay between the germline ends. This CDR3 is built from 14 residues.

The V call is TRBV30, the J call TRBJ1-1, with D maybe TRBD1 (6 bases). The CDR3 is 15 residues long. V gave up 0 bases and J gave up 3 bases, with 14 bases separating them. Germline CDR1 GTSNPN, CDR2 SVGIG (reference sequence). DNA of the CDR3: TGTGCCTGGAGTGTACAAGGGGGGGGGTACACTGAAGCTTTCTTT. Protein: CAWSVQGGGYTEAFF.

Only one count was recorded for this clone. The chain employs TRBV28 and TRBJ1-1; possible D gene TRBD1, 5 bases. The ends were cut back, 5 bases at V and 8 bases at J, with 12 bases in the middle. This CDR3 is 12 amino acids long. CDR1 and CDR2 (germline): MDHEN, SYDVKM. As DNA, the CDR3 is TGTGCCAGCAGTCTCGGACAACTAGAAGCTTTCTTT. Protein product: CASSLGQLEAFF.

The chain employs TRBV11-2 and TRBJ2-7; a weak D match, TRBD1 (5 bases). V was pared by 3 bases and J by 6 bases, with 12 bases between. The CDR3 extends over 13 amino acids. Germline V gives CDR1 SGHAT, CDR2 FQNNGV. The CDR3 region has the DNA TGTGCCAGCAGCTTGGCCAGGGCAGGCGAGCAGTACTTC. Translation: CASSLARAGEQYF.

Here the CDR3 DNA reads TGTGCCAGCACCCGGGACCACTCCTACAATGAGCAGTTCTTC. Its protein is CASTRDHSYNEQFF. The genes are TRBV9 and TRBJ2-1, with D possibly called TRBD1 or TRBD2 (5 bases each). V lost 6 bases and J 0 bases, leaving 10 bases between the germline ends. From germline, CDR1 is SGDLS and CDR2 YYNGEE. This CDR3 has 14 amino acids.

This chain joins TRBV2 and TRBJ2-3; TRBD1 matches 7 bases. Per germline, CDR1 SNHLY and CDR2 FYNNEI. The J segment lost 3 bases and the V segment lost 4 bases, leaving 4 bases of the junction unmatched. The CDR3 consists of 14 residues. The CDR3 DNA reads TGTGCCAGCAGTGCGGGACAGCTAACAGATACGCAGTATTTT. It yields the protein CASSAGQLTDTQYF.

J is TRBJ1-3 and V is TRBV6-5, with D possibly being TRBD1 (5 bases). Germline loops: CDR1 MNHEY, CDR2 SVGAGI. The V end lost 6 bases, the J end lost 0 bases, and 12 bases lay between the germline ends. This CDR3 region has 15 residues. The DNA for the CDR3 is TGTGCCAGCAGACCTGCAGGGAACTCTGGAAACACCATATATTTT. Translating gives CASRPAGNSGNTIYF.

This chain joins TRBV5-1 and TRBJ2-3; 7 nucleotides agree with TRBD1. The ends lost 7 bases at V and 4 bases at J; junction bases unmatched: 6. The germline V gene encodes CDR1 SGHRS and CDR2 YFSETQ. This CDR3 is 13 amino acids long. The CDR3 region is CASGDRVADTQYF. The CDR3 DNA sequence: TGCGCCAGCGGAGACAGGGTGGCAGATACGCAGTATTTT. Full variable domain (rest looked up from reference TRBV5-1 and TRBJ2-3): KAGVTQTPRYLIKTRGQQVTLSCSPISGHRSVSWYQQTPGQGLQFLFEYFSETQRNKGNFPGRFSGRQFSNSRSEMNVSTLELGDSALYLCASGDRVADTQYFGPGTRLTVL.

To note about this clone: In the same sample, other DNA sequences code for this CDR3. The rearrangement joins TRBV5-1 to TRBJ2-5; 13 bases fit TRBD2. This CDR3 region has 16 residues. V shed 0 bases, J shed 5 bases, and the junction held 4 bases outside the gene matches. CDR1 and CDR2 (germline): SGHRS, YFSETQ. The CDR3 region has the DNA TGCGCCAGCAGCTTGGCAGGGACTAGCGGGAAGGAGACCCAGTACTTC. As protein: CASSLAGTSGKETQYF. Variable domain in full (rest from reference TRBV5-1 and TRBJ2-5): KAGVTQTPRYLIKTRGQQVTLSCSPISGHRSVSWYQQTPGQGLQFLFEYFSETQRNKGNFPGRFSGRQFSNSRSEMNVSTLELGDSALYLCASSLAGTSGKETQYFGPGTRLLVL.

The chain uses TRBV15 and TRBJ1-4; unclear D gene. The CDR3 contains 15 residues. V lost 1 base and J lost 2, with 8 bases in between. Germline CDR1 is LNHNV and CDR2 is YYDKDF (reference sequence). The CDR3 loop is CATSRVSNTNEKLFF. The CDR3 bases are TGTGCCACCAGCAGAGTCAGTAACACTAATGAAAAACTGTTTTTT.

This chain's CDR3 is CASSLPRGSTDTQYF. CDR3 coding DNA: TGCGCCAGCAGCCTACCTCGCGGAAGCACAGATACGCAGTATTTT. V gene TRBV5-1 combines with J gene TRBJ2-3; unclear D gene. V lost 4 bases and J 0 bases, leaving 12 bases between the germline ends. Germline V gives CDR1 SGHRS, CDR2 YFSETQ. There are 15 residues in the CDR3.

This chain links TRBV9 with TRBJ2-7; D perhaps matches TRBD2 (6 bases). The CDR3 totals 15 residues. Germline loops: CDR1 SGDLS, CDR2 YYNGEE. Between the trimmed V and J ends, which lost 0 bases and 4 bases, there was a span of 14 bases. The CDR3 DNA sequence: TGTGCCAGCAGCGTAGATTTTAGCGGAAGGTACGAGCAGTACTTC. Protein sequence: CASSVDFSGRYEQYF.

This chain joins TRBV30 and TRBJ1-5; D is perhaps TRBD1 (5 bases). The CDR3 consists of 13 residues. The germline CDR1 and CDR2 sequences are GTSNPN and SVGIG (reference sequence). Trimming removed 5 bases from V and 3 bases from J, with 11 bases in between. The CDR3, as DNA: TGTGCCTGGTGCTCGGGGCTCAATCAGCCCCAGCATTTT. This encodes CAWCSGLNQPQHF.

The genes are TRBV14 and TRBJ2-7; D is perhaps TRBD2 (5 bases). V lost 0 bases and J 2 bases, leaving 11 bases between the germline ends. CDR1 is SGHDN and CDR2 is FVKESK in the germline V gene. This CDR3 has 15 amino acids. The CDR3: CASSQESGFPYEQYF. CDR3 in DNA: TGTGCCAGCAGCCAAGAATCGGGGTTTCCCTACGAGCAGTACTTC.